The 27 T cell receptor beta chains below were found in one sample sequenced in a study of CD8 T cells in Susac syndrome. The authors reverse transcribed roughly 0.5 to 1 ug RNA with random hexamers. TCRdb ran MiXCR on the immunoSEQ multiplex PCR reads and lists one entry per CDR3 protein. The sample records around 170,000 distinct CDR3 sequences, roughly 96% being singletons. Sequences were obtained from CD8+ T cells from PBMCs. The receptors here all came from a human donor with multiple sclerosis.

V and J are TRBV6-1 and TRBJ2-4; TRBD2 is a possible D gene (5 bases). Trimming pared 4 bases from V and 0 bases from J, leaving 19 bases between. The germline gives CDR1 MNHNS, CDR2 SASEGT. CDR3 length: 18 residues. CDR3 sequence: CASSGRKGSLLAKNIQYF. The CDR3 coding sequence is TGTGCCAGCAGTGGGAGGAAAGGGAGCCTCCTAGCCAAAAACATTCAGTACTTC.

This rearrangement joins TRBV20-1 to TRBJ1-2; tentatively, D is TRBD1 (6 bases). Germline V gene data show CDR1 as DFQATT and CDR2 as SNEGSKA (reference sequence). Trimming cost V 7 bases and J 1 base, with 16 bases left between them. The CDR3 is made up of 14 amino acids. The CDR3 DNA is TGCAGTGGGGGGCCTCCAGGCCTTAACTATGGCTACACCTTC. It encodes CSGGPPGLNYGYTF.

CDR3 DNA sequence: TGTGCCAGCAGTCTCCTAGCGGGAGTCGCAGATACGCAGTATTTT. It codes for CASSLLAGVADTQYF. The chain combines TRBV12-3 or TRBV12-4 with TRBJ2-3; 10 positions match TRBD2. The CDR3 length is 15 residues. J lost 4 bases, V lost 5 bases, and 6 bases had no gene match.

The DNA of the CDR3 is TGTGCCAGCAGTCCTCTAGCGAGCTACACCGGGGAGCTGTTTTTT. As protein: CASSPLASYTGELFF. The gene calls are TRBV2 and TRBJ2-2, with D perhaps TRBD2 (6 bases). The CDR3 consists of 15 residues. Germline assignment: CDR1 SNHLY and CDR2 FYNNEI. The V end lost 5 bases, the J end lost 3 bases, and 13 bases lay between the germline ends.

The chain uses TRBV6-4 and TRBJ2-3, with TRBD2 identical over 8 bases. V lost 2 bases and J lost 5; bases outside the gene matches: 9. Germline CDR1 MRHNA, CDR2 SNTAGT. The length of the CDR3 is 16 residues. CDR3 residues: CASSDAAGGSGDTQYF. The CDR3 nucleotides are TGTGCCAGCAGTGACGCGGCGGGAGGTTCGGGAGATACGCAGTATTTT.

The chain recombines TRBV6-5 with TRBJ2-7, with D unclear. Germline CDR1 is MNHEY and CDR2 is SVGAGI. Trimming cost V 0 bases and J 2 bases, with 14 bases left between them. This CDR3 contains 16 residues. CDR3 DNA: TGTGCCAGCAGTTACTCGTCCTCAGGATCCACCTACGAGCAGTACTTC. The encoded protein is CASSYSSSGSTYEQYF.

This sequence joins TRBV21-1 and TRBJ1-1. TRBV21-1 is a listed pseudogene. The CDR3 is 14 amino acids. Written as DNA, the CDR3 is TGTGCCAGGATCATTCGGCAGGGCGGCACTGAAGCTTTCTTT. Protein product: CARIIRQGGTEAFF.

The J gene is TRBJ1-2, the V gene TRBV29-1, with 9 positions matching TRBD1. The CDR3 totals 16 residues. Per the germline V gene, CDR1 is SQVTM and CDR2 is ANQGSEA. After removal of 6 bases from V and 4 bases from J, the junction contained 15 bases not matched to a gene. In DNA, the CDR3 is TGCAGCGTCTATAGGGGACAGGGTGATGGCGGCTATGGCTACACCTTC. This sequence encodes CSVYRGQGDGGYGYTF.

The genes are TRBV14 and TRBJ2-1; 7 nucleotides agree with TRBD2. V lost 1 base, J lost 11 bases, and 8 bases stayed unmatched. The CDR3 is made up of 14 amino acids. Germline assignment: CDR1 SGHDN and CDR2 FVKESK. In nucleotides, the CDR3 is TGTGCCAGCAGCCAAGTGTTACGGCGGGGGAAGCAGTTCTTC. It specifies CASSQVLRRGKQFF.

The chain couples TRBV28 to TRBJ2-7; D perhaps matches TRBD2 (6 bases). Trimming pared 6 bases from V and 7 bases from J, leaving 10 bases between. CDR1 is MDHEN, CDR2 SYDVKM, per germline. The CDR3 loop spans 11 amino acids. CDR3 sequence reads: CASRAGGEQYF. CDR3 nucleotides: TGTGCCAGCAGGGCAGGAGGGGAGCAGTACTTC.

This chain connects TRBV20-1 to TRBJ1-1; no reliable D call. The CDR3 extends over 13 amino acids. Germline lookup yields CDR1 DFQATT and CDR2 SNEGSKA (reference sequence). V lost 3 bases to trimming and J lost 6 bases, with 14 bases between them. CDR3 DNA: TGCAGTGCTAGCCCAGGATGGGATTCTGAAGCTTTCTTT. This sequence encodes CSASPGWDSEAFF.

The chain has TRBV28 and TRBJ1-5; TRBD1 agrees at 11 bases. Germline V lookup: CDR1 MDHEN, CDR2 SYDVKM. The CDR3 has 19 residues. The trim removed 7 bases at V and 2 bases at J, leaving 16 bases unmatched. CDR3 bases: TGTGCCAGCACCTCGGCCCGGGACAGGGGGAAGAATGGCAATCAGCCCCAGCATTTT. Translation gives CASTSARDRGKNGNQPQHF.

The rearrangement joins TRBV6-5 to TRBJ2-5; 8 bases are shared with TRBD1. V dropped 5 bases and J dropped 10; count of bases not matched to a gene: 3. The CDR3 has 11 residues. Germline lookup yields CDR1 MNHEY and CDR2 SVGAGI. The CDR3, as DNA: TGTGCCAGCAGTACGACAGGGGACCAGTACTTC. It specifies CASSTTGDQYF.

The chain uses TRBV7-2 and TRBJ2-2; TRBD2 matches 7 bases. Germline V gives CDR1 SGHTA, CDR2 FQGNSA. V shed 1 base, J shed 7 bases, and the junction held 6 bases outside the gene matches. This CDR3 spans 15 amino acids. In DNA, the CDR3 is TGTGCCAGCAGCTTAGTGGGAGGGCCCATCGGGGAGCTGTTTTTT. Its protein product is CASSLVGGPIGELFF.

This chain links TRBV5-1 with TRBJ2-6, with 7 bases lining up with TRBD1. In germline, CDR1 is SGHRS, CDR2 YFSETQ. Unmatched junction bases numbered 17, after V lost 4 bases and J lost 4 bases. The CDR3 runs to 19 residues. CDR3 amino acids: CASSLDATGSLGGANVLTF. As DNA, the CDR3 is TGCGCCAGCAGCCTGGACGCGACAGGGTCCCTCGGCGGGGCCAACGTCCTGACTTTC.

This chain links TRBV4-2 with TRBJ2-1, with D hard to call. Trimming removed 0 bases at V and 0 bases at J, with 9 bases between. This CDR3 is 16 amino acids long. Germline loops: CDR1 LGHNA, CDR2 YNFKEQ. The CDR3 DNA reads as TGTGCCAGCAGCCAAGAACGTGTGAGCTCCTACAATGAGCAGTTCTTC. Amino acids: CASSQERVSSYNEQFF.

This rearrangement joins TRBV4-2 to TRBJ1-5; D possibly corresponds to TRBD1 (5 bases). CDR3 size: 15 residues. V was shortened by 4 bases and J by 2 bases, with 12 bases between the two germline ends. In germline, CDR1 is LGHNA, CDR2 YNFKEQ. The CDR3 reads CASSRSGQGNQPQHF. In nucleotides, the CDR3 is TGTGCCAGCAGCCGCTCAGGGCAGGGCAATCAGCCCCAGCATTTT.

This chain uses TRBV5-1 with TRBJ2-7, with D perhaps TRBD2 (5 bases). This CDR3 contains 14 residues. Germline CDR1 and CDR2: SGHRS and YFSETQ. Trimming pared 4 bases from V and 2 bases from J, leaving 13 bases between. The CDR3 protein is CASSPEAATYEQYF. Here the CDR3 DNA reads TGCGCCAGCAGCCCGGAGGCGGCGACCTACGAGCAGTACTTC.

The chain is built from TRBV20-1 and TRBJ2-1; 9 positions match TRBD2. Trimming cost V 5 bases and J 6 bases; bases outside gene matches: 8. This CDR3 has 14 amino acids. The germline V gene encodes CDR1 DFQATT and CDR2 SNEGSKA (reference sequence). This CDR3 is CSAYSGRRPNEQFF. For the CDR3, the DNA is TGCAGTGCTTACAGCGGGAGGCGTCCCAATGAGCAGTTCTTC.

This clonotype has a single count. The V gene is TRBV11-3, the J gene TRBJ1-5, with D possibly being TRBD1 (5 bases). V was shortened by 5 bases and J by 5 bases, with 19 bases between the two germline ends. This CDR3 contains 16 residues. Looked up from germline, CDR1 is SGHNT and CDR2 is YENEEA. CDR3 sequence (DNA): TGTGCCAGCAGCCCATCCCAGGGTGGAGAAGATCAGCCCCAGCATTTT. It codes for CASSPSQGGEDQPQHF.

This clonotype was counted a single time. V and J are TRBV28 and TRBJ2-1, with D possibly TRBD1 on 5 matching bases. This CDR3 has 15 amino acids. Trimming removed 1 base from V and 3 bases from J, with 10 bases in between. Germline V gene sequence: CDR1 MDHEN, CDR2 SYDVKM. The CDR3 spells CASSLSGQSYNEQFF. For the CDR3, the DNA is TGTGCCAGCAGTTTATCAGGACAAAGCTACAATGAGCAGTTCTTC.

This sequence joins TRBV30 and TRBJ2-1, with 9 nucleotides matching TRBD1. CDR3 size: 12 residues. V lost 7 bases to trimming and J lost 8 bases; unmatched junction nucleotides: 6. Germline CDR1 reads GTSNPN; CDR2 reads SVGIG (reference sequence). CDR3: CASRQGVDEQFF. The CDR3, as DNA: TGTGCCTCACGACAGGGGGTCGATGAGCAGTTCTTC. The full variable domain, completed using reference TRBV30 and TRBJ2-1, is SQTIHQWPATLVQPVGSPLSLECTVEGTSNPNLYWYRQAAGRGLQLLFYSVGIGQISSEVPQNLSASRPQDRQFILSSKKLLLSDSGFYLCASRQGVDEQFFGPGTRLTVL.

The rearrangement uses TRBV12-3 or TRBV12-4 and TRBJ1-2; 8 nucleotides match TRBD1. The CDR3 contains 15 residues. With 5 bases clipped from V and 4 bases from J, the junction kept 9 bases outside the gene matches. The CDR3 loop is CASSNRDRPFYGYTF. CDR3 nucleotide sequence: TGTGCCAGCAGTAACCGGGACAGGCCTTTCTATGGCTACACCTTC.

V gene TRBV27 combines with J gene TRBJ2-1; 7 nucleotides match TRBD1. V was pared by 4 bases and J by 5 bases, with 5 bases of the junction left unmatched. The CDR3 has 14 amino acids. Germline V gene data show CDR1 as MNHEY and CDR2 as SMNVEV (reference sequence). CDR3 in amino acids: CASSSYTGDNEQFF. In DNA, the CDR3 is TGTGCCAGCAGTTCGTATACAGGGGACAATGAGCAGTTCTTC.

The chain is built from TRBV7-8 and TRBJ1-5; D is undetermined. This CDR3 has 16 residues. CDR1 is SGHVS and CDR2 is FQNEAQ in the germline V gene. The V gene lost 6 bases and the J gene lost 0 bases, with 15 bases spanning the gap. The CDR3 here is CASSRRPEYSNQPQHF. For the CDR3, the DNA is TGTGCCAGCAGTCGAAGGCCCGAGTATAGCAATCAGCCCCAGCATTTT.

This clonotype was observed once. V is TRBV29-1 and J is TRBJ2-3; D is undetermined. This CDR3 has 13 residues. Germline V gene data show CDR1 as SQVTM and CDR2 as ANQGSEA. Trimming pared 6 bases from V and 3 bases from J, leaving 13 bases between. CDR3 region: CSVGIPSTDTQYF. CDR3 nucleotide sequence: TGCAGCGTGGGAATCCCTAGTACAGATACGCAGTATTTT.

V usage is TRBV5-1 and J usage is TRBJ2-3; a weak D match, TRBD1 (6 bases). Germline loops: CDR1 SGHRS, CDR2 YFSETQ. The CDR3 length is 14 residues. V lost 1 base and J lost 7, with 13 bases in between. The chain's CDR3 is CASSLFMGDNTQYF. Written as DNA, the CDR3 is TGCGCCAGCAGCTTGTTTATGGGGGACAATACGCAGTATTTT.